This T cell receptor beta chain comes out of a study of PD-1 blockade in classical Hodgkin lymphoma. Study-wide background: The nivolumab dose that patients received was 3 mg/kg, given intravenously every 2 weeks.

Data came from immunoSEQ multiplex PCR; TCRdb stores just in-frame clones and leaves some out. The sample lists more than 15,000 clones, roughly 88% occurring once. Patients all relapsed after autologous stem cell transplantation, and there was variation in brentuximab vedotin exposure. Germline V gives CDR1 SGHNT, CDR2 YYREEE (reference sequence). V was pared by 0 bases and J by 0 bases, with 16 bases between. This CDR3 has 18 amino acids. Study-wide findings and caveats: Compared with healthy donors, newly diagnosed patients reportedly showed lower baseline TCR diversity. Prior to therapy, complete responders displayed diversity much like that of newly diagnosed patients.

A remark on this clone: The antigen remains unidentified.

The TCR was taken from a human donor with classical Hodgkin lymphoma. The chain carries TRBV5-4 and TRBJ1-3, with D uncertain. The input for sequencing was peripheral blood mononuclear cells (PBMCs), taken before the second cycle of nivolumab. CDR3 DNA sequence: TGTGCCAGCAGCTTGGCGGGAGGAGGCGCAGGCTCTGGAAACACCATATATTTT. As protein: CASSLAGGGAGSGNTIYF.